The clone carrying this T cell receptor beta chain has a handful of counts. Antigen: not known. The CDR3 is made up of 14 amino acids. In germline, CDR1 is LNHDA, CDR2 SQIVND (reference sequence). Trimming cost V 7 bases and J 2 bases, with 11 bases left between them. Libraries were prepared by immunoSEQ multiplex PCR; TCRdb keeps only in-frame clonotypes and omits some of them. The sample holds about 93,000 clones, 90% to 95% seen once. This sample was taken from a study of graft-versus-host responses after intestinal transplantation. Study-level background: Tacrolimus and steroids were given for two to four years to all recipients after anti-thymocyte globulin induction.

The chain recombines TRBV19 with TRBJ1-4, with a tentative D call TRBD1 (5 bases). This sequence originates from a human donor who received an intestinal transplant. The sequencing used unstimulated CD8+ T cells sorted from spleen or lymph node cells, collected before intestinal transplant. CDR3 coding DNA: TGTGCCAGTACCATCGGGGGGACTAATGAAAAACTGTTTTTT. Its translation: CASTIGGTNEKLFF.